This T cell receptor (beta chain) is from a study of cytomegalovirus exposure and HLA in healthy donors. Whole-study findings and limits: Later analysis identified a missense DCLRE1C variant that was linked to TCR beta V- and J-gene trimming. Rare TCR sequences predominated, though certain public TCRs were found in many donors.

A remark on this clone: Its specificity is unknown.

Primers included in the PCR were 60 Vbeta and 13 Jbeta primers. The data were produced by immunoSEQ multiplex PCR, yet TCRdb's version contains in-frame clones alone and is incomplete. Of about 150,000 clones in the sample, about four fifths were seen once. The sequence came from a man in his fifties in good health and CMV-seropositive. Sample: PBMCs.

In nucleotides, the CDR3 is TGTGCCAGCAGTTTCGGTGCTAGCACAGATACGCAGTATTTT. As protein: CASSFGASTDTQYF. The rearrangement uses TRBV27 and TRBJ2-3; D gene ambiguous. Germline CDR1 reads MNHEY; CDR2 reads SMNVEV (reference sequence). The V end was cut by 3 bases, the J end by 0 bases, with 7 bases between. The CDR3 covers 14 residues.